Ten or more counts support the clone carrying this T cell receptor (beta chain). Researchers prepared the TCRbeta library using unique molecular identifiers, the study reports. MiXCR, applied by TCRdb to the PCR reads, yields one record per CDR3 protein. The table has hundreds of thousands of distinct CDR3 sequences, around 17% seen once. The data derive from a study of T-cell reconstitution after alpha-beta-depleted transplantation in children. V was pared by 0 bases and J by 4 bases, with 5 bases of the junction left unmatched. The V gene's germline CDR1 is LNHNV and CDR2 YYDKDF (reference sequence). There are 17 residues in the CDR3.

The gene calls are TRBV15 and TRBJ2-5, with TRBD2 matching over 13 bases. The TCR was taken from a male patient between 5 and 17 years old who had a stem cell transplant for acute lymphoblastic leukemia, so the T cells may come from the graft donor. The starting material was PBMCs, mostly from graft donor cells, obtained 360 days after TCRalphabeta/CD19-depleted stem cell transplant. The CDR3 DNA reads TGTGCCACCAGCAGAGATCCCAGACTAGCGGGGGGAGAGACCCAGTACTTC. Encoded protein: CATSRDPRLAGGETQYF. Supplemented by reference TRBV15 and TRBJ2-5, the full variable domain reads DAMVIQNPRYQVTQFGKPVTLSCSQTLNHNVMYWYQQKSSQAPKLLFHYYDKDFNNEADTPDNFQSRRPNTSFCFLDIRSPGLGDTAMYLCATSRDPRLAGGETQYFGPGTRLLVL.